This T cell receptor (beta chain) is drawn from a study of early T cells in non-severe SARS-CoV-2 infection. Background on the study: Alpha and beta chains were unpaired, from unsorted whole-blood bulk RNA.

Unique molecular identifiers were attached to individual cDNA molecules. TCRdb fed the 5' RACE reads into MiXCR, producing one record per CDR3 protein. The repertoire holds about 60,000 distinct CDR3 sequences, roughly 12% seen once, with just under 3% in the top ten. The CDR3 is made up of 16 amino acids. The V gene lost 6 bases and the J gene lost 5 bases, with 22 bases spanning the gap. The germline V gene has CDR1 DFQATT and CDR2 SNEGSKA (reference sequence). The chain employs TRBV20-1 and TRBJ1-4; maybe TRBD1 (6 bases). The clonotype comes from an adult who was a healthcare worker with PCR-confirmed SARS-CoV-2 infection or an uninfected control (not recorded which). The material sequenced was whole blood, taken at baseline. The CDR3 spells CSAGGALSRQNEKLFF. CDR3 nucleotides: TGCAGTGCAGGGGGAGCTCTAAGCCGGCAGAATGAAAAACTGTTTTTT.